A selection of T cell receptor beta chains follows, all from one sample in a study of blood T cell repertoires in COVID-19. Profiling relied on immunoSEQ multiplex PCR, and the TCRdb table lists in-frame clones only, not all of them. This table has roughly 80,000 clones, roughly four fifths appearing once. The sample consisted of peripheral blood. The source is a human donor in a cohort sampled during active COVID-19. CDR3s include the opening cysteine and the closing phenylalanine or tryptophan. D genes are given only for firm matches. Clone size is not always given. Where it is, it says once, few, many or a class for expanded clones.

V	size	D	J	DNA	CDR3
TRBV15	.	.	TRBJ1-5	TGTGCCACCAGCATAGGACAATTCGGTTATCAGCCCCAGCATTTT	CATSIGQFGYQPQHF
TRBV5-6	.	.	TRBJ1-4	TGTGCCAGCAGCTTGATAGGGGCTAATGAAAAACTGTTTTTT	CASSLIGANEKLFF
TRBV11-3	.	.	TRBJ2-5	TGTGCCAGCAGCTTTAAGGGAGCAAAGACCCAGTACTTC	CASSFKGAKTQYF
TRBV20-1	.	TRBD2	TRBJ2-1	TGCAGTGCTAGTGTATTAGGACTAGCCGGTCCTAGTGGTTACAATGAGCAGTTCTTC	CSASVLGLAGPSGYNEQFF
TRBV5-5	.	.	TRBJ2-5	TGTGCCAGCAGCTTCCTAGAGACCCAGTACTTC	CASSFLETQYF
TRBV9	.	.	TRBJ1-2	TGTGCCAGCAGCGTAGGAAGGGGGGGTGCCTATGGCTACACCTTC	CASSVGRGGAYGYTF
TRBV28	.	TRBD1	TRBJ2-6	TGTGCCAGCAGTTTGGCCGGGACAGTCTCTGGGGCCAACGTCCTGACTTTC	CASSLAGTVSGANVLTF
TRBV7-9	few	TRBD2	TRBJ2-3	TGTGCCAGCAGGGATGGGACTAGCGGGAGGATGCAGTATTTT	CASRDGTSGRMQYF
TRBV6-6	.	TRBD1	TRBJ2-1	TGTGCCAGCGGCGGACAGGGCAGCTCCTACAATGAGCAGTTCTTC	CASGGQGSSYNEQFF
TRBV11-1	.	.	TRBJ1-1	TGTGCCAGCAACCCTGGGGTGAGGGGGTTTGCTGAAGCTTTCTTT	CASNPGVRGFAEAFF
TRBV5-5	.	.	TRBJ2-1	TGTGCCAGCAGCCCCCGCACAGGCCAAAGGGGCAATGAGCAGTTCTTC	CASSPRTGQRGNEQFF
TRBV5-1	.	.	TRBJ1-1	TGCGCCAGCAGCTTGTGGGTCGGGTCGGGTACTGAAGCTTTCTTT	CASSLWVGSGTEAFF
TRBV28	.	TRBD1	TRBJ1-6	TGTGCCAGCAGTCCTCTTCGGACAGGGAGTTCACCCCTCCACTTT	CASSPLRTGSSPLHF
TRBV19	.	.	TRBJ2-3	TGTGCCAGTAATCCCGGCGGGTCAGATACGCAGTATTTT	CASNPGGSDTQYF
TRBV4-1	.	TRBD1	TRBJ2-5	TGCGCCAGCAGCCACATCGGACAGGGGGTTGGGGAGACCCAGTACTTC	CASSHIGQGVGETQYF
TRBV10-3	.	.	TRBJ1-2	TGTGCCATCAGTACAGGGTTGGATTATGGCTACACCTTC	CAISTGLDYGYTF
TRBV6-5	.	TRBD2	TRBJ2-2	TGTGCCAGCAGTAGAGCGGGAGCTAACACCGGGGAGCTGTTTTTT	CASSRAGANTGELFF
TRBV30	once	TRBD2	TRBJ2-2	TGTGCCTGGAATCAAGCGGGGGCCACCGGGGAGCTGTTTTTT	CAWNQAGATGELFF
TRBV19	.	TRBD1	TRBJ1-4	TGTGCCAGTAGTACGGGACAGGGCTACGATGAAAAACTGTTTTTT	CASSTGQGYDEKLFF
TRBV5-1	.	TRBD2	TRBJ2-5	TGCGCCAGCAGCTGGGGACTAGCGGCACAATCGGGAGAGACCCAGTACTTC	CASSWGLAAQSGETQYF
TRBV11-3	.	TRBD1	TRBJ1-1	TGTGCCAGCAGCCCCCGGGACAGGGTTCCTAACACTGAAGCTTTCTTT	CASSPRDRVPNTEAFF
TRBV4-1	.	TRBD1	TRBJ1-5	TGCGCCAGCAGCCAAGAAGTGCCGCCAGGACAGGGGGGAGCCCAGCATTTT	CASSQEVPPGQGGAQHF
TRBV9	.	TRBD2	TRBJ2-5	TGTGCCAGCAATGGGGCGGGAGGGCAAGAGACCCAGTACTTC	CASNGAGGQETQYF
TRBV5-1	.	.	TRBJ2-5	TGCGCCAGCAGCTTGGTCGGGAGTGGAGAGACCCAGTACTTC	CASSLVGSGETQYF
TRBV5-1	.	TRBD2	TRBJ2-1	TGCGCCAGCAGCTTACTAGCGGGGACGAACAATGAGCAGTTCTTC	CASSLLAGTNNEQFF
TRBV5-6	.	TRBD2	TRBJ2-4	TGTGCCAGCAGCTTGGGGGGAGGGTCCAAAAACATTCAGTACTTC	CASSLGGGSKNIQYF
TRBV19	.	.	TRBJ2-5	TGTGCCAGTAGTCTGACAGTGGTGCAAGAGACCCAGTACTTC	CASSLTVVQETQYF